The clone carrying this TCR beta chain showed up just a few times. Its specificity is unknown. This sample was taken from a study of T cell repertoires in cytomegalovirus infection. For the study at large: HLA-B-restricted CMV epitopes that are well studied, plus recently identified HLA-C-restricted ones, were used by the study. Public TCR beta signatures provided an indication of both CMV infection and a matching HLA type.

Deletions cut 2 bases from V and 6 bases from J, with 16 bases between. CDR1 is SGHVS, CDR2 FNYEAQ, per germline. CDR3 size: 15 residues. TCRdb re-derived calls from the reads in MiXCR, one entry per CDR3 protein. The repertoire holds around 430,000 distinct CDR3 sequences, approximately 46% seen once, with just under 45% in the top ten. The sequence was collected from a human donor in good health (CMV status not recorded). Some clones in this sample may be carry-over from other donors' samples. The J gene is TRBJ1-2, the V gene TRBV7-6, with a weak D call TRBD1 (5 bases). The starting material was cultured PBMCs, obtained from culture after CMV antigen stimulation. Here the CDR3 DNA reads TGTGCCAGCAGCTTAAAGGGACCTCGCAGGGATGGCTACACCTTC. Residues: CASSLKGPRRDGYTF.